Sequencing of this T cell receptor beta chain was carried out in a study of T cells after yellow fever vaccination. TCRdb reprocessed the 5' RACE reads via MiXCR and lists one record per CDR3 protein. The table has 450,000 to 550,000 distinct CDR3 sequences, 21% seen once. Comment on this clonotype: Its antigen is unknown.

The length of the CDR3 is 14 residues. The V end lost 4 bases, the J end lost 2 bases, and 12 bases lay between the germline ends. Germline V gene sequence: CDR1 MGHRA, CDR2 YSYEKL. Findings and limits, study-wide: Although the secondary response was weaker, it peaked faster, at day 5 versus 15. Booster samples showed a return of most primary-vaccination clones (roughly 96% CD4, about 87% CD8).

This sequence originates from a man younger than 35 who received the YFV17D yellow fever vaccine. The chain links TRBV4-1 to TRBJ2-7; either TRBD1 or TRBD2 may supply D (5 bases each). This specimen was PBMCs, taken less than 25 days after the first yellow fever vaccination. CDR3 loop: CASSPGIQAYEQYV. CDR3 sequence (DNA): TGCGCCAGCAGCCCGGGGATACAGGCCTACGAGCAGTACGTC.